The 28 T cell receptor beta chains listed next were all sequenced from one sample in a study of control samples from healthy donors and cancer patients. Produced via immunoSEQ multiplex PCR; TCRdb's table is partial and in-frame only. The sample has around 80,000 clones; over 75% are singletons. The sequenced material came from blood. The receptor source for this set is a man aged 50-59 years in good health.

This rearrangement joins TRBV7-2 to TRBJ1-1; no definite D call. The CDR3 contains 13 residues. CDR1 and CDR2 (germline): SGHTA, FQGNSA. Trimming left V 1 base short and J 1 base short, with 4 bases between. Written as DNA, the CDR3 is TGTGCCAGCAGCTTAGGTACGAACACTGAAGCTTTCTTT. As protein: CASSLGTNTEAFF.

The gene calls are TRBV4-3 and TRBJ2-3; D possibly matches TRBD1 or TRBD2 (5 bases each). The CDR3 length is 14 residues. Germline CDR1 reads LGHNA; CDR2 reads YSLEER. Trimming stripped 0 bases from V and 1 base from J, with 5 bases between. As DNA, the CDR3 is TGCGCCAGCAGCCAAGAGGGGGGCACAGATACGCAGTATTTT. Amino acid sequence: CASSQEGGTDTQYF.

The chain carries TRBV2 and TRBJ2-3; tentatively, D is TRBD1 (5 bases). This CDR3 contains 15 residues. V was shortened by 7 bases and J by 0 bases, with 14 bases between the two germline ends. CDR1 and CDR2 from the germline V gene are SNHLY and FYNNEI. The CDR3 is CASKKGALSTDTQYF. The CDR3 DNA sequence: TGTGCCAGCAAAAAAGGGGCGCTGAGCACAGATACGCAGTATTTT.

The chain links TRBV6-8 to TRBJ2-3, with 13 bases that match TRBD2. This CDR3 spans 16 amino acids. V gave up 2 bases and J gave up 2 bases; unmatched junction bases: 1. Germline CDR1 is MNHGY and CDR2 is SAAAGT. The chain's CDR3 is CASSYGLAGVTDTQYF. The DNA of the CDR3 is TGTGCCAGCAGTTACGGACTAGCGGGGGTCACAGATACGCAGTATTTT.

The CDR3 loop reads CASSPSAAGTDTQYF. CDR3 bases: TGTGCCAGCAGCCCATCAGCCGCGGGCACAGATACGCAGTATTTT. The chain couples TRBV28 to TRBJ2-3; D remains unclear. This CDR3 is built from 15 residues. The V gene's germline CDR1 is MDHEN and CDR2 SYDVKM. The V and J ends lost 6 bases and 1 base respectively, with 14 bases between them.

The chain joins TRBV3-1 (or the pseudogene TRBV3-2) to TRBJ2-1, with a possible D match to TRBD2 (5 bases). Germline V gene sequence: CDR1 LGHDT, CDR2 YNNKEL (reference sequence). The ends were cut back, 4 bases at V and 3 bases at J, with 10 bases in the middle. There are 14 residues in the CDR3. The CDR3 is CASSPLRDYNEQFF. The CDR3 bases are TGTGCCAGCAGCCCGCTACGGGACTACAATGAGCAGTTCTTC.

The CDR3 here is CASSPRTSGGETQYF. For the CDR3, the DNA is TGTGCCAGCAGTCCCAGGACTAGCGGGGGAGAGACCCAGTACTTC. This chain joins TRBV6-5 and TRBJ2-5, with TRBD2 matching over 13 bases. J gave up 4 bases and V 5 bases, and 4 bases lay outside the gene matches. The CDR3 has 15 amino acids. Germline V gene data show CDR1 as MNHEY and CDR2 as SVGAGI.

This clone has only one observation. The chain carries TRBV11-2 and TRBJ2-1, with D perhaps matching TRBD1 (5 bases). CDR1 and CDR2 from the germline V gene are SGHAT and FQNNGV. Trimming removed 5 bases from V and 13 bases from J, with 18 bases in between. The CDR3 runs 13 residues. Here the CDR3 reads CASSPEITGHQFF. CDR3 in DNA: TGTGCCAGCAGCCCTGAAATTACAGGCCATCAGTTCTTC. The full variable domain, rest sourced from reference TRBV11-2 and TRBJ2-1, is EAGVAQSPRYKIIEKRQSVAFWCNPISGHATLYWYQQILGQGPKLLIQFQNNGVVDDSQLPKDRFSAERLKGVDSTLKIQPAKLEDSAVYLCASSPEITGHQFFGPGTRLTVL.

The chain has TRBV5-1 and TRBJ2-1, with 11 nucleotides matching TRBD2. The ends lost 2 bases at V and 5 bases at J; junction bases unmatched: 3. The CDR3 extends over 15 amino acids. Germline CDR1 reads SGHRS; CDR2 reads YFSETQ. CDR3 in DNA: TGCGCCAGCAGCTTACTGACTAGCGGGGACAATGAGCAGTTCTTC. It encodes CASSLLTSGDNEQFF.

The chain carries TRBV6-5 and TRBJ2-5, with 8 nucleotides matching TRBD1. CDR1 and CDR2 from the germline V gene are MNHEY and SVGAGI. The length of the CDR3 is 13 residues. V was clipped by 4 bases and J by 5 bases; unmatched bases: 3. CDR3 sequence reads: CASSWTGLETQYF. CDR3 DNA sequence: TGTGCCAGCAGTTGGACAGGGCTCGAGACCCAGTACTTC.

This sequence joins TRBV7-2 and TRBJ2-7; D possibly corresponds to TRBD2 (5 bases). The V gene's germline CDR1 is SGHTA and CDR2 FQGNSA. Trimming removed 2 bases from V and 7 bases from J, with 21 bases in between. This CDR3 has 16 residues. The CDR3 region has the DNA TGTGCCAGCAGCTTACGTCCGGGTAGCTACGGGGAAGAGCAGTACGTC. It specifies CASSLRPGSYGEEQYV.

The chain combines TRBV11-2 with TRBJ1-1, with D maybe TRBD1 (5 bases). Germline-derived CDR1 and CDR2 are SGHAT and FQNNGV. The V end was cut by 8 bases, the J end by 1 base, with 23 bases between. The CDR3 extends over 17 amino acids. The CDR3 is CASASSGDHYRNTEAFF. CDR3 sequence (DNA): TGTGCCAGCGCTTCGTCGGGGGATCACTATAGGAACACTGAAGCTTTCTTT. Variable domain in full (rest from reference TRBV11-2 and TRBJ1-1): EAGVAQSPRYKIIEKRQSVAFWCNPISGHATLYWYQQILGQGPKLLIQFQNNGVVDDSQLPKDRFSAERLKGVDSTLKIQPAKLEDSAVYLCASASSGDHYRNTEAFFGQGTRLTVV.

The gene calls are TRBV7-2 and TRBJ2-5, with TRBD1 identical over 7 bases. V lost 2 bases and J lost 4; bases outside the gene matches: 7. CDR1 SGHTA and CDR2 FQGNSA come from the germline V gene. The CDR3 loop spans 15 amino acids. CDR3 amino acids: CASSLYWQGVETQYF. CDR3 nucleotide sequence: TGTGCCAGCAGCTTATACTGGCAGGGGGTAGAGACCCAGTACTTC.

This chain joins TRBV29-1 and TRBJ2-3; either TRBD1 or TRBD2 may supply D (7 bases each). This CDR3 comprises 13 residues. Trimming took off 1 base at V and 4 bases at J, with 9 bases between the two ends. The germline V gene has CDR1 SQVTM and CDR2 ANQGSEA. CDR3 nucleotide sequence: TGCAGCGTTGAAGCAGGGGGGGCAGATACGCAGTATTTT. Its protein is CSVEAGGADTQYF.

CDR3 region: CASSNRQGRNTEAFF. The DNA of the CDR3 is TGTGCCAGCAGCAACCGACAGGGGAGGAACACTGAAGCTTTCTTT. The V and J genes are TRBV28 and TRBJ1-1; 8 bases line up with TRBD1. The CDR3 runs 15 residues. J lost 1 base, V lost 6 bases, and 7 bases had no gene match. In germline, CDR1 is MDHEN, CDR2 SYDVKM.

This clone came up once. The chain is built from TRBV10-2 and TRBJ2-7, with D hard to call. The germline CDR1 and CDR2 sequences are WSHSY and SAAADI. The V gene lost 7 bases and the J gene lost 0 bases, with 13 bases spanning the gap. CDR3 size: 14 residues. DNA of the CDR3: TGCGCCAGCATGAGAGACATCGGCTCCTACGAGCAGTACGTC. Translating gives CASMRDIGSYEQYV.

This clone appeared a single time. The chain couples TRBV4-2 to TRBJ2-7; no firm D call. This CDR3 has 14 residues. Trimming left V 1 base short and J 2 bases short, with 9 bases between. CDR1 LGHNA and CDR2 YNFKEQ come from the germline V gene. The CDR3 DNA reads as TGTGCCAGCAGCCAAGGTGACGTAACCTACGAGCAGTACTTC. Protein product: CASSQGDVTYEQYF.

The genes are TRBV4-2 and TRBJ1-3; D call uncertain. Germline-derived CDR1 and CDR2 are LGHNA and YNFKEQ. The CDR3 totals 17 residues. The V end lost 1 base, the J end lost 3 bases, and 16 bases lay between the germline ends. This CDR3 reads CASSQGLAAMGGNTIYF. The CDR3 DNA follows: TGTGCCAGCAGCCAAGGGTTGGCGGCCATGGGTGGAAACACCATATATTTT.

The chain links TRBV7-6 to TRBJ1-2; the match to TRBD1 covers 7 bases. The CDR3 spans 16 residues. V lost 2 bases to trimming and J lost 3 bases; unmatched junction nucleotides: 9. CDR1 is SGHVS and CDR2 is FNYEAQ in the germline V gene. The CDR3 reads CASSLLSTGADYGYTF. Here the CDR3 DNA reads TGTGCCAGCAGCTTATTGTCCACAGGGGCGGACTATGGCTACACCTTC.

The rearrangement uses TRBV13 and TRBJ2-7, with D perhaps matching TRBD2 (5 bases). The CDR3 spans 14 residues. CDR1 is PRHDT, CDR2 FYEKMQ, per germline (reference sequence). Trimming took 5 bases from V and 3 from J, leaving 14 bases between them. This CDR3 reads CASSPYTAGYEQYF. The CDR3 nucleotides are TGTGCCAGCAGCCCGTACACGGCGGGCTACGAGCAGTACTTC.

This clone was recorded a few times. CDR3 amino acids: CASSATVTGTEAFF. The DNA for the CDR3 is TGTGCCAGCAGTGCCACGGTGACCGGGACTGAAGCTTTCTTT. The chain combines TRBV6-4 with TRBJ1-1; no reliable D call. The CDR3 length is 14 residues. V lost 4 bases to trimming and J lost 5 bases, with 14 bases between them. CDR1 and CDR2 (germline): MRHNA, SNTAGT.

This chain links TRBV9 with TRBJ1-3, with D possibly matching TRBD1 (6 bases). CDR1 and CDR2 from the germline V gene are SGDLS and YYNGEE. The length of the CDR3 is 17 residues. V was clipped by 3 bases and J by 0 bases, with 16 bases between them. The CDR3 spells CASSEGIRGSSGNTIYF. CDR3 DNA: TGTGCCAGCAGCGAAGGAATCAGGGGAAGCTCTGGAAACACCATATATTTT.

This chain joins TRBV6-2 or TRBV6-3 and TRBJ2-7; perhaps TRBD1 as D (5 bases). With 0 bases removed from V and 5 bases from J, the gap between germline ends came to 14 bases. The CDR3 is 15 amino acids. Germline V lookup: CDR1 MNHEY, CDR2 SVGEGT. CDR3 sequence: CASSYSRQGWDEQYF. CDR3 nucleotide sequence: TGTGCCAGCAGTTACTCGAGGCAGGGCTGGGACGAGCAGTACTTC.

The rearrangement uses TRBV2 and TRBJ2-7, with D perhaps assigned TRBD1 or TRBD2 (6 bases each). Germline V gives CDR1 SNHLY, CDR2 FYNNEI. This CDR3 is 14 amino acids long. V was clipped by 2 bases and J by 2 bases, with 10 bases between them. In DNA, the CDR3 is TGTGCCAGCAGTGAACAGGGGACTCCCTACGAGCAGTACTTC. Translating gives CASSEQGTPYEQYF.

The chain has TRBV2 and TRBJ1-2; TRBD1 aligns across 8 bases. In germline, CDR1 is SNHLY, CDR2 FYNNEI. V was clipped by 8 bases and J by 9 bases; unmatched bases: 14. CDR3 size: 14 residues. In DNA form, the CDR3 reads TGTGCCAGCCCGTCCCGGGACAGGCTTGACAGCTACACCTTC. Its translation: CASPSRDRLDSYTF.

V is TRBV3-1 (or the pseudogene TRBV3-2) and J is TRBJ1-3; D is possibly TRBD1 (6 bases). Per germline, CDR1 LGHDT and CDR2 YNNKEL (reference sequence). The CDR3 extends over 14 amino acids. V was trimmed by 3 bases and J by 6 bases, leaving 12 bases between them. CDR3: CASSQDSLLNTIYF. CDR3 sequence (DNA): TGTGCCAGCAGCCAGGACAGCTTGCTAAACACCATATATTTT.

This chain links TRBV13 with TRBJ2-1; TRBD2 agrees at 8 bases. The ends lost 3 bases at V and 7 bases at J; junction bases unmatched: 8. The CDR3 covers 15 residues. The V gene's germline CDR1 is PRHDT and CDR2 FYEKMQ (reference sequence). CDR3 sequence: CASSFGSGGRNEQFF. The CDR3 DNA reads TGTGCCAGCAGCTTTGGGTCGGGGGGGAGGAATGAGCAGTTCTTC.

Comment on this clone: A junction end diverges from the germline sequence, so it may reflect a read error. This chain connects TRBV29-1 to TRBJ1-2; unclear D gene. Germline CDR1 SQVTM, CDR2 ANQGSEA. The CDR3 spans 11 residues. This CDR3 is CSVEDLGFSSF. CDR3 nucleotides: TGCAGCGTTGAAGATCTAGGGTTCTCATCCTTC.